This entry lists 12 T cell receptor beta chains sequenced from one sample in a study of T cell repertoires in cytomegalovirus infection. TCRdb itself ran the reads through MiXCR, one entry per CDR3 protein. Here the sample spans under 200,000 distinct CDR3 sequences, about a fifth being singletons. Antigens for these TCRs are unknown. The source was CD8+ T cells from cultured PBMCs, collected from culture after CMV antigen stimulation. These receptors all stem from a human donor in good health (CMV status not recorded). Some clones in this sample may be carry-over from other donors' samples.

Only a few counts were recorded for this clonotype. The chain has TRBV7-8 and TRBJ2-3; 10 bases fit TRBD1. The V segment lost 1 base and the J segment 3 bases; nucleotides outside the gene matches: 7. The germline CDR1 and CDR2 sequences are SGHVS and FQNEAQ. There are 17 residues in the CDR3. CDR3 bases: TGTGCCAGCAGCTTAGATGACAGGGGGCGAAGAACAGATACGCAGTATTTT. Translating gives CASSLDDRGRRTDTQYF.

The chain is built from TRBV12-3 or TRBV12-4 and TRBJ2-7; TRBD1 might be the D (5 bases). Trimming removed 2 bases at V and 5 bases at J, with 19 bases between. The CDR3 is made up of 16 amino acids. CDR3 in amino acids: CASSLSGRAISDEQYF. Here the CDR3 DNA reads TGTGCCAGCAGTTTATCCGGCAGGGCTATAAGCGACGAGCAGTACTTC.

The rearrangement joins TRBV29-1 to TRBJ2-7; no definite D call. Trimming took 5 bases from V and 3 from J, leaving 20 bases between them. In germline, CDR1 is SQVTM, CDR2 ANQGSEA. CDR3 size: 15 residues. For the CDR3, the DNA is TGCAGCGTTCTTGTAGTATGGGCCCTTAACTACGAGCAGTACTTC. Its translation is CSVLVVWALNYEQYF.

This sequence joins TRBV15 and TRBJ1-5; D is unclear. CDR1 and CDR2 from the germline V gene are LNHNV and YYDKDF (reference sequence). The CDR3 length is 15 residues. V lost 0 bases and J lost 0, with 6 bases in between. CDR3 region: CATSRESYSNQPQHF. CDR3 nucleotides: TGTGCCACCAGCAGAGAATCTTATAGCAATCAGCCCCAGCATTTT.

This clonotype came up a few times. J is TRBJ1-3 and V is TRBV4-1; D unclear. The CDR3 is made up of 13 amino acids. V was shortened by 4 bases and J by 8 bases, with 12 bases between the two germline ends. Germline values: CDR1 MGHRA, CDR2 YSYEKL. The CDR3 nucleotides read TGCGCCAGCAGCCCTTCTCTCAGGCACACCATATATTTT. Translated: CASSPSLRHTIYF.

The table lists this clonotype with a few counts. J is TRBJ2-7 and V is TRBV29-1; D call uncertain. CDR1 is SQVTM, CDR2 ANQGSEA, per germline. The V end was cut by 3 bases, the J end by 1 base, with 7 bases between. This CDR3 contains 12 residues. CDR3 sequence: CSVEGRSYEQYF. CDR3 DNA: TGCAGCGTTGAGGGCCGATCCTACGAGCAGTACTTC.

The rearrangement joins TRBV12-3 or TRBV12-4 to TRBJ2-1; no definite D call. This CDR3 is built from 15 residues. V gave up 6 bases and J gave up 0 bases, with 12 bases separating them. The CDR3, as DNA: TGTGCCAGCAGAGATAGCTGGAGCTCCTACAATGAGCAGTTCTTC. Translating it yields CASRDSWSSYNEQFF.

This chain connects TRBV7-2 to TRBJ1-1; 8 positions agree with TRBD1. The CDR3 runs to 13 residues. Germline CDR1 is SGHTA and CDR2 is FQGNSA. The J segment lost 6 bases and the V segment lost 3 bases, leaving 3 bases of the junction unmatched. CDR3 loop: CASSFNRGAEAFF. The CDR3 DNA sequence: TGTGCCAGCAGCTTTAACAGGGGGGCTGAAGCTTTCTTT.

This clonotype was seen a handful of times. Here the CDR3 reads CASSFRQGLDTEAFF. The CDR3 coding sequence is TGTGCCAGCAGCTTCCGACAGGGGCTGGACACTGAAGCTTTCTTT. The genes are TRBV7-2 and TRBJ1-1; 8 nucleotides line up with TRBD1. Germline-derived CDR1 and CDR2 are SGHTA and FQGNSA. The CDR3 covers 15 residues. The junction had 6 bases not matched to a gene; V was cut back by 3 bases and J by 3 bases.

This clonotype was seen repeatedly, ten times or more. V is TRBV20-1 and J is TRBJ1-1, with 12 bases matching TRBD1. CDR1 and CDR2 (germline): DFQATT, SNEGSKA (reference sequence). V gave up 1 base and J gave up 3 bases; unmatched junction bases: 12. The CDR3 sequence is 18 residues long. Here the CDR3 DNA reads TGCAGTGCTAGAGTGCGGGACAGGGGGCTTAGGAAGGACACTGAAGCTTTCTTT. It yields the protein CSARVRDRGLRKDTEAFF.

In DNA, the CDR3 is TGTGCCAGCAGCCTCCATTCCGGGACCCACCTCATGCAGTTCTTC. This encodes CASSLHSGTHLMQFF. J is TRBJ2-1 and V is TRBV14; D is possibly TRBD1 or TRBD2 (5 bases each). CDR1 and CDR2 (germline): SGHDN, FVKESK. The CDR3 is 15 amino acids. Trimming took off 4 bases at V and 12 bases at J, with 22 bases between the two ends.

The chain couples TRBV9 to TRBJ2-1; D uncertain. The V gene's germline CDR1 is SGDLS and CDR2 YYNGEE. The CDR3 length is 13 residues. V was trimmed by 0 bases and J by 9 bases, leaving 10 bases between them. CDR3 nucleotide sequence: TGTGCCAGCAGCGTAGTGGCGGAGTCTGAGCAGTTCTTC. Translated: CASSVVAESEQFF.